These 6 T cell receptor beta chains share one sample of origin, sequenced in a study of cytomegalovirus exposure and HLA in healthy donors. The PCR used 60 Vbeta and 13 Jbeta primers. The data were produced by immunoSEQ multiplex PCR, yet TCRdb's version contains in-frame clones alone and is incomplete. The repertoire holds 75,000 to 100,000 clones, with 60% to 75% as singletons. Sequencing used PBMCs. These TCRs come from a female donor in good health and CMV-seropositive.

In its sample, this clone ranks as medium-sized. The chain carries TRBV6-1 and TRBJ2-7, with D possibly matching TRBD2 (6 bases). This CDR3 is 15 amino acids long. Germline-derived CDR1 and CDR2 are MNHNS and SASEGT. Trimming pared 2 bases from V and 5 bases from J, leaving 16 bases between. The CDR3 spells CASSESGEGANEQYF. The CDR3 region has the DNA TGTGCCAGCAGTGAATCGGGGGAAGGGGCGAACGAGCAGTACTTC.

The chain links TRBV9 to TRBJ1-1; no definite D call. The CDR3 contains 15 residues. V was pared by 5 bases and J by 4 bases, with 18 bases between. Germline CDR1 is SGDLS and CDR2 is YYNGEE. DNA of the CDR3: TGTGCCAGCAGTTCGAGGAGCCGGCGGGGCACTGAAGCTTTCTTT. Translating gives CASSSRSRRGTEAFF.

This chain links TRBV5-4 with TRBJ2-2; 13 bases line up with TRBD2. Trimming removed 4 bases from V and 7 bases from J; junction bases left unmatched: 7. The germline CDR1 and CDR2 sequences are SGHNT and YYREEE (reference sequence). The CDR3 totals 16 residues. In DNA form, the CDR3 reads TGTGCCAGCAGCAGGACTAGCGGGGGTCAGATCGGGGAGCTGTTTTTT. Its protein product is CASSRTSGGQIGELFF.

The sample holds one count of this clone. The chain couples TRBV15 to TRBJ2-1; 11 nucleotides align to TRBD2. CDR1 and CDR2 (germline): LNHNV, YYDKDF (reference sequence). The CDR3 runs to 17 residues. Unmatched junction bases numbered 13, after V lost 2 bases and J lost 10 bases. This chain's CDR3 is CATSRTTLSGGADEQFF. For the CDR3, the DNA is TGTGCCACCAGCAGAACTACCCTTAGCGGGGGGGCCGACGAGCAGTTCTTC.

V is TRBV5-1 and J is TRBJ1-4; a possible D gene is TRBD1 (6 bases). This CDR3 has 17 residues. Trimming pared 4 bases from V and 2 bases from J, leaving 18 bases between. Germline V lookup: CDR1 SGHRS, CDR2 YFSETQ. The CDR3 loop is CASSSNGQPATNEKLFF. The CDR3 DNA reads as TGCGCCAGCAGCAGCAACGGACAGCCGGCGACTAATGAAAAACTGTTTTTT.

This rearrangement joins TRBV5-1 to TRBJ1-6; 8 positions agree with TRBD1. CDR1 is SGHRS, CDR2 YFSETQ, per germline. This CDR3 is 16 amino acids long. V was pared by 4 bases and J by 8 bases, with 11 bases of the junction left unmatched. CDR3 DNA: TGCGCCAGCAGCCGATTGGACAGGGAGGTGGATTCACCCCTCCACTTT. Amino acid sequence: CASSRLDREVDSPLHF.